The present TCR beta chain was sequenced within a study of response to subunit inactivated influenza vaccine. TCRdb fed the RT-PCR reads into MiXCR, producing one record per CDR3 protein. The top ten hold roughly a tenth of the sample, which has roughly 170,000 distinct CDR3 sequences, roughly 8.7% seen once. The clonotype originates from a man aged 50 to 60 who received an inactivated influenza vaccine. The sample in question was non-naive T cells sorted from PBMCs, obtained on the day of vaccination.

CDR3 coding DNA: TGTGCCAGCAGTGGTACTACCTCCTACGAGCAGTACTTC. It codes for CASSGTTSYEQYF. This chain links TRBV12-3 or TRBV12-4 with TRBJ2-7; D not resolved. V lost 5 bases and J lost 0, with 8 bases in between. This CDR3 is 13 amino acids long.